This TCR beta chain is drawn from a study of blood T cell repertoires in COVID-19. Profiling relied on immunoSEQ multiplex PCR, and the TCRdb table lists in-frame clones only, not all of them. The sample has 130,000 or so clones; 87% are singletons. The CDR3 spans 16 residues. V shed 7 bases and J 7 bases; nucleotides not matched to a gene: 13. Germline loops: CDR1 MGHDK, CDR2 SYGVNS. Sequenced sample: peripheral blood. This chain links TRBV25-1 with TRBJ1-2; TRBD1 matches 12 bases. This TCR was recovered from a man in his fifties with active COVID-19. The DNA for the CDR3 is TGTGCCAGCACCTACCAAGGGACAGGGGGCGCAGCTGGCTACACCTTC. Its protein product is CASTYQGTGGAAGYTF.